This is a list of T cell receptor beta chains from one sample in a study of OX40 agonist ivuxolimab in advanced cancers. Some clones are missing from TCRdb's copy, which holds only in-frame ones; the method was immunoSEQ multiplex PCR. The repertoire holds 75,000 to 80,000 clones, with nearly 85% as singletons. Source: CD4+ or CD8+ T cells sorted from blood, taken in a trial of the OX40 agonist ivuxolimab. The receptor source for this set is an adult with an advanced solid tumor such as melanoma, head and neck, liver or kidney cancer. Each CDR3 is given with its conserved first and last residue. Fields, in order: V gene, J gene, D gene, CDR3 length, clone size, CDR3 protein, CDR3 DNA. D genes are given only for firm matches. Clone size appears in some rows only: once, few, many, or a class for an expanded clone.

v_call: TRBV19
j_call: TRBJ2-2
d_call: NA
cdr3_length: 15
clone_size: NA
cdr3_aa: CATPKRWDGTGELFF
cdr3_nt: TGTGCCACTCCCAAAAGATGGGATGGCACCGGGGAGCTGTTTTTT

v_call: TRBV2
j_call: TRBJ1-1
d_call: NA
cdr3_length: 14
clone_size: NA
cdr3_aa: CASSEIEVYTEAFF
cdr3_nt: TGTGCCAGCAGTGAAATAGAGGTATACACTGAAGCTTTCTTT

v_call: TRBV6-6
j_call: TRBJ2-1
d_call: TRBD2
cdr3_length: 13
clone_size: once
cdr3_aa: CASSYSTAGAQFF
cdr3_nt: TGTGCCAGCAGTTACTCGACCGCGGGAGCCCAGTTCTTC

v_call: TRBV6-6
j_call: TRBJ1-1
d_call: TRBD1
cdr3_length: 13
clone_size: NA
cdr3_aa: CASTRQGGTEAFF
cdr3_nt: TGTGCCAGCACGCGACAGGGAGGCACTGAAGCTTTCTTT

v_call: TRBV7-9
j_call: TRBJ1-1
d_call: NA
cdr3_length: 16
clone_size: NA
cdr3_aa: CASSPGTPGRHTEAFF
cdr3_nt: TGTGCCAGCAGCCCGGGGACACCGGGCCGACACACTGAAGCTTTCTTT

v_call: TRBV7-9
j_call: TRBJ1-2
d_call: TRBD1
cdr3_length: 15
clone_size: NA
cdr3_aa: CASSPGTGNDYGYTF
cdr3_nt: TGTGCCAGCAGCCCCGGGACAGGGAATGACTATGGCTACACCTTC

v_call: TRBV5-1
j_call: TRBJ1-1
d_call: NA
cdr3_length: 13
clone_size: NA
cdr3_aa: CASKTGMNTEAFF
cdr3_nt: TGCGCCAGTAAGACAGGAATGAACACTGAAGCTTTCTTT

v_call: TRBV11-1
j_call: TRBJ2-5
d_call: TRBD1
cdr3_length: 13
clone_size: NA
cdr3_aa: CASSLEGTGVQYF
cdr3_nt: TGTGCCAGCAGCTTAGAAGGGACAGGGGTGCAGTACTTC

v_call: TRBV9
j_call: TRBJ2-2
d_call: NA
cdr3_length: 15
clone_size: NA
cdr3_aa: CASSVAGQSGGELFF
cdr3_nt: TGTGCCAGCAGCGTAGCCGGGCAATCGGGCGGGGAGCTGTTTTTT

v_call: TRBV2
j_call: TRBJ1-2
d_call: NA
cdr3_length: 13
clone_size: NA
cdr3_aa: CATPKPQLYGYTF
cdr3_nt: TGTGCCACCCCTAAGCCCCAGTTATATGGCTACACCTTC

v_call: TRBV28
j_call: TRBJ2-3
d_call: TRBD2
cdr3_length: 17
clone_size: NA
cdr3_aa: CASSDVTSRPNKDTQYF
cdr3_nt: TGTGCCAGCAGCGACGTGACTAGCCGACCCAATAAAGATACGCAGTATTTT

v_call: TRBV9
j_call: TRBJ2-1
d_call: TRBD2
cdr3_length: 17
clone_size: NA
cdr3_aa: CASTGTSGTSSYNEQFF
cdr3_nt: TGTGCCAGCACCGGGACTAGCGGAACGAGCTCCTACAATGAGCAGTTCTTC

v_call: TRBV6-6
j_call: TRBJ1-6
d_call: NA
cdr3_length: 15
clone_size: NA
cdr3_aa: CASSYQGTYNSPLHF
cdr3_nt: TGTGCCAGCAGTTACCAGGGCACCTATAATTCACCCCTCCACTTT

v_call: TRBV7-9
j_call: TRBJ2-1
d_call: NA
cdr3_length: 16
clone_size: NA
cdr3_aa: CASSPRGRSSYNEQFF
cdr3_nt: TGTGCCAGCAGCCCCCGTGGCCGCAGCTCCTACAATGAGCAGTTCTTC

v_call: TRBV5-1
j_call: TRBJ1-2
d_call: NA
cdr3_length: 14
clone_size: NA
cdr3_aa: CASSLEAGENGYTF
cdr3_nt: TGCGCCAGCAGCTTGGAGGCAGGGGAAAATGGCTACACCTTC

v_call: TRBV19
j_call: TRBJ2-5
d_call: NA
cdr3_length: 15
clone_size: once
cdr3_aa: CASSMGEILQETQYF
cdr3_nt: TGTGCCAGTAGTATGGGAGAGATTCTCCAAGAGACCCAGTACTTC

v_call: TRBV7-2
j_call: TRBJ2-5
d_call: TRBD2
cdr3_length: 15
clone_size: NA
cdr3_aa: CASSSTSGGRETQYF
cdr3_nt: TGTGCCAGCAGCTCAACTAGCGGGGGGAGAGAGACCCAGTACTTC

v_call: TRBV28
j_call: TRBJ2-1
d_call: TRBD2
cdr3_length: 15
clone_size: NA
cdr3_aa: CASSLSKRGSNEQFF
cdr3_nt: TGTGCCAGCAGTTTAAGCAAGCGGGGGTCGAATGAGCAGTTCTTC

v_call: TRBV7-3
j_call: TRBJ2-2
d_call: TRBD2
cdr3_length: 15
clone_size: NA
cdr3_aa: CASSPPGGGAGELFF
cdr3_nt: TGTGCCAGCAGCCCACCGGGAGGGGGTGCCGGGGAGCTGTTTTTT

v_call: TRBV5-1
j_call: TRBJ1-1
d_call: NA
cdr3_length: 15
clone_size: NA
cdr3_aa: CASSPHPGPNTEAFF
cdr3_nt: TGCGCCAGCAGCCCACACCCAGGGCCGAACACTGAAGCTTTCTTT

v_call: TRBV4-1
j_call: TRBJ1-2
d_call: NA
cdr3_length: 18
clone_size: many
cdr3_aa: CASSQVIRERQRGYGYTF
cdr3_nt: TGCGCCAGCAGCCAAGTCATAAGGGAGCGCCAAAGGGGCTATGGCTACACCTTC

v_call: TRBV5-1
j_call: TRBJ1-6
d_call: TRBD1
cdr3_length: 15
clone_size: few
cdr3_aa: CASSSTGGANSPLHF
cdr3_nt: TGCGCCAGCAGCAGTACAGGGGGCGCGAATTCACCCCTCCACTTT

v_call: TRBV5-5
j_call: TRBJ1-2
d_call: NA
cdr3_length: 13
clone_size: NA
cdr3_aa: CALTLPVHYGYTF
cdr3_nt: TGTGCCCTTACCCTGCCAGTACACTATGGCTACACCTTC

v_call: TRBV7-3
j_call: TRBJ1-1
d_call: NA
cdr3_length: 15
clone_size: NA
cdr3_aa: CASSGAALEYTEAFF
cdr3_nt: TGTGCCAGCAGCGGGGCAGCCTTAGAGTACACTGAAGCTTTCTTT

v_call: TRBV5-4
j_call: TRBJ1-1
d_call: NA
cdr3_length: 17
clone_size: NA
cdr3_aa: CASSPPPGGGKNTEAFF
cdr3_nt: TGTGCCAGCAGTCCTCCCCCGGGAGGGGGAAAGAACACTGAAGCTTTCTTT

v_call: TRBV6-6
j_call: TRBJ2-5
d_call: NA
cdr3_length: 16
clone_size: NA
cdr3_aa: CASSSDFAGSVKTQYF
cdr3_nt: TGTGCCAGCAGCTCGGACTTCGCGGGGAGTGTAAAGACCCAGTACTTC

v_call: TRBV5-1
j_call: TRBJ2-1
d_call: TRBD1
cdr3_length: 15
clone_size: NA
cdr3_aa: CASSSSRDRYNEQFF
cdr3_nt: TGCGCCAGCAGCTCCTCCCGGGACAGGTACAATGAGCAGTTCTTC

v_call: TRBV5-4
j_call: TRBJ2-3
d_call: TRBD2
cdr3_length: 16
clone_size: NA
cdr3_aa: CASSYGTSGGTDTQYF
cdr3_nt: TGTGCCAGCAGCTACGGGACTAGCGGAGGCACAGATACGCAGTATTTT

v_call: TRBV5-6
j_call: TRBJ2-5
d_call: NA
cdr3_length: 12
clone_size: NA
cdr3_aa: CASSPWSRTQYF
cdr3_nt: TGTGCCAGCAGCCCATGGTCAAGGACCCAGTACTTC

v_call: TRBV2
j_call: TRBJ2-7
d_call: TRBD1
cdr3_length: 13
clone_size: NA
cdr3_aa: CASTEQGSYEQYF
cdr3_nt: TGTGCCAGCACGGAACAGGGGTCCTACGAGCAGTACTTC

v_call: TRBV11-3
j_call: TRBJ2-7
d_call: TRBD1
cdr3_length: 12
clone_size: NA
cdr3_aa: CASSSDRAEQYF
cdr3_nt: TGTGCCAGCAGCTCGGACAGGGCCGAGCAGTACTTC

v_call: TRBV29-1
j_call: TRBJ1-2
d_call: NA
cdr3_length: 14
clone_size: NA
cdr3_aa: CSVASPTRVYGYTF
cdr3_nt: TGCAGCGTTGCGTCACCTACTCGGGTCTATGGCTACACCTTC

v_call: TRBV6-5
j_call: TRBJ2-5
d_call: NA
cdr3_length: 14
clone_size: once
cdr3_aa: CASSYSEGVETQYF
cdr3_nt: TGTGCCAGCAGTTACTCGGAGGGGGTGGAGACCCAGTACTTC

v_call: TRBV19
j_call: TRBJ1-5
d_call: NA
cdr3_length: 16
clone_size: NA
cdr3_aa: CASSSRHLGGNQPQHF
cdr3_nt: TGTGCCAGTAGTTCCCGTCACCTCGGGGGCAATCAGCCCCAGCATTTT

v_call: TRBV7-3
j_call: TRBJ1-1
d_call: NA
cdr3_length: 13
clone_size: NA
cdr3_aa: CASSSTLGTEAFF
cdr3_nt: TGTGCCAGCAGCTCGACATTAGGGACTGAAGCTTTCTTT

v_call: TRBV9
j_call: TRBJ1-1
d_call: NA
cdr3_length: 13
clone_size: NA
cdr3_aa: CASSQQQNTEAFF
cdr3_nt: TGTGCCAGCTCGCAGCAGCAGAACACTGAAGCTTTCTTT

v_call: TRBV5-1
j_call: TRBJ2-7
d_call: NA
cdr3_length: 14
clone_size: few
cdr3_aa: CASSTGPFGSEQYF
cdr3_nt: TGCGCCAGCAGCACGGGACCTTTTGGGAGCGAGCAGTACTTC

v_call: TRBV30
j_call: TRBJ1-3
d_call: NA
cdr3_length: 11
clone_size: NA
cdr3_aa: CAWKTGNTIYF
cdr3_nt: TGTGCCTGGAAAACAGGAAACACCATATATTTT

v_call: TRBV18
j_call: TRBJ2-1
d_call: NA
cdr3_length: 11
clone_size: NA
cdr3_aa: CASSPGNEQFF
cdr3_nt: TGTGCCAGCTCACCGGGGAATGAGCAGTTCTTC

v_call: TRBV28
j_call: TRBJ1-4
d_call: NA
cdr3_length: 14
clone_size: once
cdr3_aa: CASSPLRRAEKLFF
cdr3_nt: TGTGCCAGCAGTCCCCTGCGCAGGGCTGAAAAACTGTTTTTT

v_call: TRBV9
j_call: TRBJ1-3
d_call: NA
cdr3_length: 17
clone_size: NA
cdr3_aa: CASSAPDRPSSGNTIYF
cdr3_nt: TGTGCCAGCAGCGCTCCCGACAGGCCGAGCTCTGGAAACACCATATATTTT

v_call: TRBV30
j_call: TRBJ2-7
d_call: NA
cdr3_length: 11
clone_size: NA
cdr3_aa: CAWSNNYGQYF
cdr3_nt: TGTGCCTGGAGTAATAACTACGGGCAGTACTTC

v_call: TRBV27
j_call: TRBJ2-5
d_call: TRBD2
cdr3_length: 18
clone_size: NA
cdr3_aa: CASSFKPPLAGVKETQYF
cdr3_nt: TGTGCCAGCAGCTTTAAACCCCCCTTGGCGGGGGTTAAAGAGACCCAGTACTTC

v_call: TRBV7-9
j_call: TRBJ2-3
d_call: NA
cdr3_length: 18
clone_size: once
cdr3_aa: CASSSTLGSGRGADTQYF
cdr3_nt: TGTGCCAGCAGCTCCACCCTCGGAAGTGGGCGAGGGGCAGATACGCAGTATTTT

v_call: TRBV29-1
j_call: TRBJ2-4
d_call: NA
cdr3_length: 14
clone_size: NA
cdr3_aa: CSVAQGEVKNIQYF
cdr3_nt: TGCAGCGTTGCGCAGGGGGAGGTCAAAAACATTCAGTACTTC

v_call: TRBV28
j_call: TRBJ1-1
d_call: NA
cdr3_length: 15
clone_size: NA
cdr3_aa: CASSLYALPSTEAFF
cdr3_nt: TGTGCCAGCAGTTTATATGCCCTTCCGAGTACTGAAGCTTTCTTT

v_call: TRBV6-6
j_call: TRBJ2-1
d_call: TRBD2
cdr3_length: 12
clone_size: NA
cdr3_aa: CASSHGGNEQFF
cdr3_nt: TGTGCCAGCAGCCACGGGGGGAATGAGCAGTTCTTC

v_call: TRBV16
j_call: TRBJ1-5
d_call: NA
cdr3_length: 14
clone_size: few
cdr3_aa: CASSPTNINQPQHF
cdr3_nt: TGTGCCAGCAGCCCGACCAACATCAATCAGCCCCAGCATTTT

v_call: TRBV14
j_call: TRBJ1-2
d_call: NA
cdr3_length: 12
clone_size: NA
cdr3_aa: CASSLAGEGYTF
cdr3_nt: TGTGCCAGCAGCCTCGCAGGGGAAGGCTACACCTTC

v_call: TRBV18
j_call: TRBJ2-5
d_call: TRBD1
cdr3_length: 15
clone_size: NA
cdr3_aa: CASSPGDRGEETQYF
cdr3_nt: TGTGCCAGCTCACCAGGGGACAGGGGAGAAGAGACCCAGTACTTC

v_call: TRBV2
j_call: TRBJ1-2
d_call: NA
cdr3_length: 16
clone_size: NA
cdr3_aa: CASSQDGASAAYGYTF
cdr3_nt: TGTGCCAGCAGCCAAGACGGGGCTTCGGCAGCTTATGGCTACACCTTC

v_call: TRBV9
j_call: TRBJ1-1
d_call: TRBD1
cdr3_length: 14
clone_size: NA
cdr3_aa: CASSATGDVTEAFF
cdr3_nt: TGTGCCAGCAGCGCAACAGGGGACGTCACTGAAGCTTTCTTT

v_call: TRBV5-1
j_call: TRBJ2-1
d_call: TRBD1
cdr3_length: 15
clone_size: few
cdr3_aa: CASSSGTGAYNEQFF
cdr3_nt: TGCGCCAGCAGCTCCGGGACAGGGGCCTACAATGAGCAGTTCTTC

v_call: TRBV29-1
j_call: TRBJ2-1
d_call: TRBD2
cdr3_length: 15
clone_size: NA
cdr3_aa: CSVEGGGSGSNEQFF
cdr3_nt: TGCAGCGTTGAAGGGGGGGGTAGCGGGAGCAATGAGCAGTTCTTC

v_call: TRBV27
j_call: TRBJ2-1
d_call: TRBD2
cdr3_length: 17
clone_size: NA
cdr3_aa: CASSFSRTSGDNNEQFF
cdr3_nt: TGTGCCAGCAGTTTCTCCCGGACTAGCGGGGACAACAATGAGCAGTTCTTC

v_call: TRBV6-1
j_call: TRBJ1-2
d_call: NA
cdr3_length: 13
clone_size: NA
cdr3_aa: CASSEIPRHGYTF
cdr3_nt: TGTGCCAGCAGTGAAATCCCGCGCCATGGCTACACCTTC

v_call: TRBV15
j_call: TRBJ2-5
d_call: NA
cdr3_length: 12
clone_size: NA
cdr3_aa: CATSNSGETQYF
cdr3_nt: TGTGCCACCAGCAACTCGGGGGAGACCCAGTACTTC

v_call: TRBV5-6
j_call: TRBJ1-2
d_call: NA
cdr3_length: 12
clone_size: NA
cdr3_aa: CASSLETYGYTF
cdr3_nt: TGTGCCAGCAGCTTGGAGACCTATGGCTACACCTTC